These T cell receptor beta chains were read from a single sample in a study of tumor-infiltrating lymphocytes in oesophageal squamous cell carcinoma. Using its own MiXCR run on the PCR reads, TCRdb lists one record per CDR3 protein. The sample holds under 20,000 distinct CDR3 sequences; around 50% are singletons and the top ten take approximately 15%. The sequenced sample consisted of esophageal tumor tissue. These receptors were collected from a male donor with esophageal squamous cell carcinoma. CDR3s include the opening cysteine and the closing phenylalanine or tryptophan. D genes are given only for firm matches. A row's size may be missing; if present it is once, few, many or a size class.

j_gene: TRBJ2-1; d_gene: -; v_gene: TRBV7-3; abundance: -; CDR3aa: CASRSLAGGGEQFF; CDR3nt: TGTGCCAGCAGGTCCCTAGCCGGGGGAGGTGAGCAGTTCTTC
j_gene: TRBJ2-3; d_gene: TRBD2; v_gene: TRBV11-2; abundance: many; CDR3aa: CASSLAGLAGGPRRDTQYF; CDR3nt: TGTGCCAGCAGCTTAGCCGGGTTAGCGGGAGGGCCACGGAGAGATACGCAGTATTTT
j_gene: TRBJ2-5; d_gene: -; v_gene: TRBV9; abundance: once; CDR3aa: CASSVEIQGTYNEQYF; CDR3nt: TGTGCCAGCAGCGTGGAAATACAGGGAACCTACAATGAGCAGTACTTC
j_gene: TRBJ1-1; d_gene: -; v_gene: TRBV4-1; abundance: many; CDR3aa: CASSPLSLTGSETEAFF; CDR3nt: TGCGCCAGCAGCCCTCTTTCGTTAACGGGGTCGGAGACTGAAGCTTTCTTT
j_gene: TRBJ2-7; d_gene: -; v_gene: TRBV12-3/TRBV12-4; abundance: few; CDR3aa: CASSSGQNSYEQYF; CDR3nt: TGTGCCAGCAGTTCCGGACAGAACTCCTACGAGCAGTACTTC
j_gene: TRBJ2-3; d_gene: -; v_gene: TRBV7-8; abundance: -; CDR3aa: CASSSTMGDTQYF; CDR3nt: TGTGCCAGCAGCTCGACAATGGGAGATACGCAGTATTTT
j_gene: TRBJ2-5; d_gene: -; v_gene: TRBV7-6; abundance: -; CDR3aa: CASSLNEGWLNEQYF; CDR3nt: TGTGCCAGCAGCCTAAACGAGGGTTGGTTAAATGAGCAGTACTTC
j_gene: TRBJ1-5; d_gene: -; v_gene: TRBV20-1; abundance: many; CDR3aa: CSARDIGGGRGPQHF; CDR3nt: TGCAGTGCTAGAGATATTGGAGGGGGGAGGGGGCCCCAGCATTTT
j_gene: TRBJ2-5; d_gene: TRBD1; v_gene: TRBV6-5; abundance: -; CDR3aa: CASSNQPGQLAPPYF; CDR3nt: TGTGCCAGCAGTAACCAACCGGGACAGCTCGCTCCTCCGTACTTC
j_gene: TRBJ2-7; d_gene: -; v_gene: TRBV6-1; abundance: medium-sized; CDR3aa: CASSSDHPDMIKGEQYF; CDR3nt: TGTGCCAGCAGTTCCGACCATCCGGACATGATAAAGGGCGAGCAGTACTTC
j_gene: TRBJ2-1; d_gene: -; v_gene: TRBV7-3; abundance: -; CDR3aa: CASSLIPLAEYNEQFF; CDR3nt: TGTGCCAGCAGCTTAATCCCACTAGCAGAATACAATGAGCAGTTCTTC
j_gene: TRBJ2-2; d_gene: -; v_gene: TRBV7-3; abundance: few; CDR3aa: CASSFTGTRNTGELFF; CDR3nt: TGTGCCAGCAGCTTCACCGGGACCCGGAACACCGGGGAGCTGTTTTTT
j_gene: TRBJ2-1; d_gene: -; v_gene: TRBV6-4; abundance: -; CDR3aa: CASRRAAYNEQFF; CDR3nt: TGTGCCAGCAGACGGGCCGCCTACAATGAGCAGTTCTTC
j_gene: TRBJ2-1; d_gene: -; v_gene: TRBV7-2; abundance: -; CDR3aa: CASSQGSSEYNEQFF; CDR3nt: TGTGCCAGCAGCCAAGGGTCTAGCGAATACAATGAGCAGTTCTTC
j_gene: TRBJ2-5; d_gene: -; v_gene: TRBV11-2; abundance: medium-sized; CDR3aa: CASSLVRQQETQYF; CDR3nt: TGTGCCAGCAGCTTAGTTCGACAGCAAGAGACCCAGTACTTC
j_gene: TRBJ2-3; d_gene: -; v_gene: TRBV19; abundance: -; CDR3aa: CASSPDRLTDTQYF; CDR3nt: TGTGCCAGTAGTCCTGACAGACTCACAGATACGCAGTATTTT